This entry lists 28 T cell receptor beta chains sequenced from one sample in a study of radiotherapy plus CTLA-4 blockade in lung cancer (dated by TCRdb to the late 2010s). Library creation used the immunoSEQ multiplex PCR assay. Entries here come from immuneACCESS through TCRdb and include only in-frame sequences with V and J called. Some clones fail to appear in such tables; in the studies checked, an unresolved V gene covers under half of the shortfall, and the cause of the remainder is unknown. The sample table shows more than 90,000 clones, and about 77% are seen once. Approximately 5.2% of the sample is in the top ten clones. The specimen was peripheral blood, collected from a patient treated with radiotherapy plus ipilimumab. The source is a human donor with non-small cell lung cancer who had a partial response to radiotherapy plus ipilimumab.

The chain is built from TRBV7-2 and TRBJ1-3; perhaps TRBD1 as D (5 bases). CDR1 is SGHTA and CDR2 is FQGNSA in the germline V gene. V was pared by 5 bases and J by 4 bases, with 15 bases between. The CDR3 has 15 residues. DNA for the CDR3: TGTGCCAGCAGCCCCAACGCAAGGGGCGGAAACACCATATATTTT. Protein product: CASSPNARGGNTIYF. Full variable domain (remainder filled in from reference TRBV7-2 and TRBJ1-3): GAGVSQSPSNKVTEKGKDVELRCDPISGHTALYWYRQSLGQGLEFLIYFQGNSAPDKSGLPSDRFSAERTGGSVSTLTIQRTQQEDSAVYLCASSPNARGGNTIYFGEGSWLTVV.

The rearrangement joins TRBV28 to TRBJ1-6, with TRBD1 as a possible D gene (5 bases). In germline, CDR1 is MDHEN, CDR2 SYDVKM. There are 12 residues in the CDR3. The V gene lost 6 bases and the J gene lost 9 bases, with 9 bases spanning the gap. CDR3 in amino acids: CASSTRGSPLHF. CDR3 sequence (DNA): TGTGCCAGCAGCACAAGGGGTTCACCCCTCCACTTT.

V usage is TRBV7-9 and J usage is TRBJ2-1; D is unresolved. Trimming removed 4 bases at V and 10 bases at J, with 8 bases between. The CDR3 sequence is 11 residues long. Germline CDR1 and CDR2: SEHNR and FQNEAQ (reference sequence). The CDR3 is CASSSSREQFF. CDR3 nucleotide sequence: TGTGCCAGCAGCTCATCGAGAGAGCAGTTCTTC.

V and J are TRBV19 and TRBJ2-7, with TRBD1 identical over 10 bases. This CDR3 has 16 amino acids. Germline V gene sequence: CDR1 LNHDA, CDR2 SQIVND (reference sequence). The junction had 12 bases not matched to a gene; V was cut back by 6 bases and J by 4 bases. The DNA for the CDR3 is TGTGCCAGTAGCCCCACAGGGGGACAGGGGATGTACGAGCAGTACTTC. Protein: CASSPTGGQGMYEQYF.

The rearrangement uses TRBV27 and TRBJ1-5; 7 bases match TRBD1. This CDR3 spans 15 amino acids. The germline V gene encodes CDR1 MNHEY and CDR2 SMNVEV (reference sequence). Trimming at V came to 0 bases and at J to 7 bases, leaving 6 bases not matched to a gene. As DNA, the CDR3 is TGTGCCAGCAGTTTATCTACAGGGGTCGGGCAGCCCCAGCATTTT. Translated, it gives CASSLSTGVGQPQHF.

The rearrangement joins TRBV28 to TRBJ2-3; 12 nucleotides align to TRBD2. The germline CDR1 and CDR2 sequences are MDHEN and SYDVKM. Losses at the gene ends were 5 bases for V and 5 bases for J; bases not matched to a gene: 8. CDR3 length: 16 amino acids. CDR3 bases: TGTGCCAGCAGTCAAAGGACTAGCGGGACCTTAGATACGCAGTATTTT. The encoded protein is CASSQRTSGTLDTQYF.

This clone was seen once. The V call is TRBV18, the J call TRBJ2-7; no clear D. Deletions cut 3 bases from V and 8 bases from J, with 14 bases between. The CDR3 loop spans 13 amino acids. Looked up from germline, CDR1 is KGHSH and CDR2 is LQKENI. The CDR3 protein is CASSPTGLPQQYV. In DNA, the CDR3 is TGTGCCAGCTCACCGACTGGATTGCCGCAGCAGTACGTC.

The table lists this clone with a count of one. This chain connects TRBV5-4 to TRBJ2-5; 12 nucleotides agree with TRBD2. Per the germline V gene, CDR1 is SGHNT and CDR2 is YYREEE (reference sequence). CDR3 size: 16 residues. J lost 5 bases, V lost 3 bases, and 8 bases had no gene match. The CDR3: CASSSATSGSAETQYF. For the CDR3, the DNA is TGTGCCAGCAGCTCAGCGACTAGCGGGAGTGCTGAGACCCAGTACTTC.

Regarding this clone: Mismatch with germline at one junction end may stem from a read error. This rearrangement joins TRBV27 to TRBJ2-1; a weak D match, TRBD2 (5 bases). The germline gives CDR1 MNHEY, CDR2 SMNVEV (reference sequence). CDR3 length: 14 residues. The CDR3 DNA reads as TGTGCCAGCAGCTTATTTTTGGCTGGAGGTGAGCAGTTCTTC. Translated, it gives CASSLFLAGGEQFF.

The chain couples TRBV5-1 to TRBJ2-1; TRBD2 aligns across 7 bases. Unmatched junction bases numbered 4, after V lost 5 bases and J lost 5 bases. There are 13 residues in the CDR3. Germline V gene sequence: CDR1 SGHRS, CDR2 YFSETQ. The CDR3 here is CASRSGTNNEQFF. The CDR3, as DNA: TGCGCCAGCAGGTCCGGGACTAACAATGAGCAGTTCTTC.

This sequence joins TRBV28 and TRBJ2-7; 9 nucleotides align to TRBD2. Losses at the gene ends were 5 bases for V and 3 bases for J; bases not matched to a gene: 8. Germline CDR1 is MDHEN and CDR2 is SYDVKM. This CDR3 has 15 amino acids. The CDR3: CASSGRTSVNYEQYF. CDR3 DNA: TGTGCCAGCAGTGGACGGACTAGCGTGAACTACGAGCAGTACTTC.

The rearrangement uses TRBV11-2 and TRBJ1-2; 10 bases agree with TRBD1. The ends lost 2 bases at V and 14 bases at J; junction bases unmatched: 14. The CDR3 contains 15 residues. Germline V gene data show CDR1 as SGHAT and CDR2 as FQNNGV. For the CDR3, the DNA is TGTGCCAGCAGCTTACTCACCGGGACAGGGGCCACCGAGACCTTC. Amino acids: CASSLLTGTGATETF. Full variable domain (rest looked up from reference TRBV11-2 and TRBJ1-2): EAGVAQSPRYKIIEKRQSVAFWCNPISGHATLYWYQQILGQGPKLLIQFQNNGVVDDSQLPKDRFSAERLKGVDSTLKIQPAKLEDSAVYLCASSLLTGTGATETFGSGTRLTVV.

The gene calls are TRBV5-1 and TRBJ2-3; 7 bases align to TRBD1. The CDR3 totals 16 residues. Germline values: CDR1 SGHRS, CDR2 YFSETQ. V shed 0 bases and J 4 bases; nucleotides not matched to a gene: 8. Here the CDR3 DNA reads TGCGCCAGCAGCTTGGCCCGTATAGGGGGCGCAGATACGCAGTATTTT. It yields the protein CASSLARIGGADTQYF.

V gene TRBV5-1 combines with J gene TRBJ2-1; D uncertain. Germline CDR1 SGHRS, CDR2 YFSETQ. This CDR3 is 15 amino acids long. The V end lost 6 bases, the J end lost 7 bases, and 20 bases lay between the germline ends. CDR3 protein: CASKRGGSAANEQFF. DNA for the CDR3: TGCGCCAGCAAAAGAGGCGGCAGCGCGGCAAATGAGCAGTTCTTC.

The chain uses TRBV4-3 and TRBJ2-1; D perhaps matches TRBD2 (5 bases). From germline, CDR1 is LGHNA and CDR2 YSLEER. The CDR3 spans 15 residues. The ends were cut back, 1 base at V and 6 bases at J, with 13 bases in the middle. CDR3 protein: CASSQGEIARNEQFF. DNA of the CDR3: TGCGCCAGCAGCCAAGGGGAGATAGCGCGCAATGAGCAGTTCTTC.

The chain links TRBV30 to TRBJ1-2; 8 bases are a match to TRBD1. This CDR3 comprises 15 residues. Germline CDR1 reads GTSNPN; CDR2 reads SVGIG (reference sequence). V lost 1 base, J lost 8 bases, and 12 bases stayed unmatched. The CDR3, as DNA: TGTGCCTGGAGTGGCTCCCCTCAGGGGGCGCTCGGCTACACCTTC. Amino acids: CAWSGSPQGALGYTF.

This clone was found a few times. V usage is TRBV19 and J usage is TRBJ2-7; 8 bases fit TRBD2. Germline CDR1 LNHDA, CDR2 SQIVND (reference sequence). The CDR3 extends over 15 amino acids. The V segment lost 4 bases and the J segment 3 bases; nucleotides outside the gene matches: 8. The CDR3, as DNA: TGTGCCAGTAGTACCGCGAGCGGGAGAGGCTACGAGCAGTACTTC. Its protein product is CASSTASGRGYEQYF.

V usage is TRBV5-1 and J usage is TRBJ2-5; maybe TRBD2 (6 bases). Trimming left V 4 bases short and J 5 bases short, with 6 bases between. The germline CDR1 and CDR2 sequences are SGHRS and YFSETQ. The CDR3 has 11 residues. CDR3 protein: CASSGGETQYF. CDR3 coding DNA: TGCGCCAGCAGCGGGGGGGAGACCCAGTACTTC.

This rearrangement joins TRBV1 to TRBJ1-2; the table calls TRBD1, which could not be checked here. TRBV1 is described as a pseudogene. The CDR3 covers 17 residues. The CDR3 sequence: CTSSQPRDREYGYGYTF. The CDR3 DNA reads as TGCACCAGCAGCCAACCCCGGGACAGGGAATATGGCTATGGCTACACCTTC.

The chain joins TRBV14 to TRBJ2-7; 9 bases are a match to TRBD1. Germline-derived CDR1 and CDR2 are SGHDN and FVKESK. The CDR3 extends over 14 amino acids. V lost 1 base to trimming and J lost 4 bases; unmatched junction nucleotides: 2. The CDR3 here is CASSQGQGGYEQYF. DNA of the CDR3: TGTGCCAGCAGCCAAGGACAGGGGGGGTACGAGCAGTACTTC.

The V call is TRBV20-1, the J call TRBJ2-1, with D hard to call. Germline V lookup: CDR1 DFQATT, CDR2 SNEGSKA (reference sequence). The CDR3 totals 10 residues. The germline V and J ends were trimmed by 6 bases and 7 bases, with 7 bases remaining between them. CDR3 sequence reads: CSARENEQFF. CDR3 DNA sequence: TGCAGTGCCCGAGAGAATGAGCAGTTCTTC.

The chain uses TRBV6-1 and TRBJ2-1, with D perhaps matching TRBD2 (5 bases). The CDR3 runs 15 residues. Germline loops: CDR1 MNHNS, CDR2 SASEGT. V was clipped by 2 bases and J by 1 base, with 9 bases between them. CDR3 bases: TGTGCCAGCAGTGAATGGAGCGGATCCTACAATGAGCAGTTCTTC. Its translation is CASSEWSGSYNEQFF.

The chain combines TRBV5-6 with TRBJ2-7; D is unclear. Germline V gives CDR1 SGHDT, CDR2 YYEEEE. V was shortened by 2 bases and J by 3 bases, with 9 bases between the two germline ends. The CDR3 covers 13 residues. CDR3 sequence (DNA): TGTGCCAGCAGCTTAGGCAGACTCTACGAGCAGTACTTC. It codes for CASSLGRLYEQYF.

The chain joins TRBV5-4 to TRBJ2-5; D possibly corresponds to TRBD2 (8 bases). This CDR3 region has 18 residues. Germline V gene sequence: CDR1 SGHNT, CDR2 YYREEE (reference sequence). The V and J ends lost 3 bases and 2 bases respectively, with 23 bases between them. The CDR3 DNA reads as TGTGCCAGCAGCTCTGTCCCACTAGCGGCCAGGGGGCAAGAGACCCAGTACTTC. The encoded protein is CASSSVPLAARGQETQYF.

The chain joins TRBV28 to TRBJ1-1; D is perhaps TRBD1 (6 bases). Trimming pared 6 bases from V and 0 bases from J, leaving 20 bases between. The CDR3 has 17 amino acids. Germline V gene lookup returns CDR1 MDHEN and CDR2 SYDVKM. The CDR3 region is CASSLETGIPMNTEAFF. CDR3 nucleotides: TGTGCCAGCAGCCTCGAGACAGGAATTCCCATGAACACTGAAGCTTTCTTT. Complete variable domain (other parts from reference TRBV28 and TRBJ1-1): DVKVTQSSRYLVKRTGEKVFLECVQDMDHENMFWYRQDPGLGLRLIYFSYDVKMKEKGDIPEGYSVSREKKERFSLILESASTNQTSMYLCASSLETGIPMNTEAFFGQGTRLTVV.

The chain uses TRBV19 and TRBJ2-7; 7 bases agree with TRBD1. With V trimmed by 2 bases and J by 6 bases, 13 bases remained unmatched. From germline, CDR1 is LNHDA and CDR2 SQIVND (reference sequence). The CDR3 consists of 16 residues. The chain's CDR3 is CASSITSGTVYGEQYF. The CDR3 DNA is TGTGCCAGTAGTATAACATCCGGGACAGTTTATGGCGAGCAGTACTTC. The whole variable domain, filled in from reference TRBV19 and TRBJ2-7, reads DGGITQSPKYLFRKEGQNVTLSCEQNLNHDAMYWYRQDPGQGLRLIYYSQIVNDFQKGDIAEGYSVSREKKESFPLTVTSAQKNPTAFYLCASSITSGTVYGEQYFGPGTRLTVT.

In nucleotides, the CDR3 is TGTGCCAGCGGGGGACGCCGGGGGGAGACCCAGTACTTC. Protein product: CASGGRRGETQYF. This chain joins TRBV28 and TRBJ2-5; D is perhaps TRBD2 (6 bases). The V end lost 8 bases, the J end lost 5 bases, and 15 bases lay between the germline ends. Per the germline V gene, CDR1 is MDHEN and CDR2 is SYDVKM. The CDR3 extends over 13 amino acids. The full variable domain, with the rest looked up from reference TRBV28 and TRBJ2-5, is DVKVTQSSRYLVKRTGEKVFLECVQDMDHENMFWYRQDPGLGLRLIYFSYDVKMKEKGDIPEGYSVSREKKERFSLILESASTNQTSMYLCASGGRRGETQYFGPGTRLLVL.

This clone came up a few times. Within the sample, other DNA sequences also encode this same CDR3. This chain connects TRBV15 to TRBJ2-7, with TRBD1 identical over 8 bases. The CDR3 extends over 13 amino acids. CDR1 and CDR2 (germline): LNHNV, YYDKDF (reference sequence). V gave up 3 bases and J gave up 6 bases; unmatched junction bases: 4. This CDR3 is CATSSRQGREQYV. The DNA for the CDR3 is TGTGCCACCAGCAGTCGACAGGGGCGCGAGCAGTACGTC.